This T cell receptor (beta chain) was found in a study of blood T cell repertoires in COVID-19. On the study more broadly: Material from acute and convalescent COVID-19 was sourced from the United States, Italy and Spain.

Study processing details: Reference gene primer amplification gave nucleated cell count estimates. The data were produced by immunoSEQ multiplex PCR, yet TCRdb's version contains in-frame clones alone and is incomplete. V, J and clone size are those of that table, while D and trimming were read from the DNA. This sample carries 310,000 or so clones, around nine tenths of them seen once, and the ten largest clones take around 1.1%. V was pared by 0 bases and J by 0 bases, with 13 bases between. The V gene's germline CDR1 is LGHNA and CDR2 YSLEER. CDR3 length: 17 residues. This clone was observed once. Sequencing was performed on PBMCs or T cells enriched from blood (not recorded which). The chain recombines TRBV4-3 with TRBJ2-3; the D gene is possibly TRBD2 (5 bases). This sequence originates from a young woman who had recovered from COVID-19. The CDR3 reads CASSQERAPPSTDTQYF. The CDR3 DNA reads as TGCGCCAGCAGCCAAGAGAGGGCCCCACCTAGCACAGATACGCAGTATTTT.